The 19 T cell receptor beta chains in this list originate from one sample, sequenced in a study of cytomegalovirus exposure and HLA in healthy donors. Researchers ran the PCR with 60 Vbeta and 13 Jbeta primers. The method was immunoSEQ multiplex PCR; TCRdb's version includes in-frame clones alone and lacks a portion of them. Of approximately 190,000 clones listed, over 70% were seen once; the top ten hold less than 4.5%. Sequencing was performed on PBMCs. The receptors come from a man aged 50 to 59 in good health and CMV-seronegative.

The rearrangement links TRBV6-5 to TRBJ1-1, with unresolved D. The CDR3 has 12 amino acids. V lost 5 bases to trimming and J lost 4 bases, with 8 bases between them. Per the germline V gene, CDR1 is MNHEY and CDR2 is SVGAGI. The CDR3 here is CASSRSGTEAFF. The CDR3 DNA reads as TGTGCCAGCAGTAGGTCGGGCACTGAAGCTTTCTTT.

The gene calls are TRBV4-3 and TRBJ1-2; the match to TRBD1 covers 8 bases. Losses at the gene ends were 4 bases for V and 0 bases for J; bases not matched to a gene: 7. The CDR3 extends over 16 amino acids. Germline CDR1 and CDR2: LGHNA and YSLEER. CDR3: CASSPDRGPPNYGYTF. The CDR3 DNA reads as TGCGCCAGCAGCCCCGACAGGGGCCCCCCTAACTATGGCTACACCTTC.

The chain has TRBV9 and TRBJ2-7, with TRBD1 matching 9 bases. Unmatched junction bases numbered 10, after V lost 4 bases and J lost 5 bases. The CDR3 covers 15 residues. From germline, CDR1 is SGDLS and CDR2 YYNGEE. Here the CDR3 DNA reads TGTGCCAGCAGCCCGGACCCGGGACAGGGAAACGAGCAGTACTTC. Amino acid sequence: CASSPDPGQGNEQYF.

Points on this clone: At one end, the junction sequence differs from germline, possibly due to a read error. The chain carries TRBV7-9 and TRBJ2-2, with 9 nucleotides matching TRBD1. Germline values: CDR1 SEHNR, CDR2 FQNEAQ (reference sequence). This CDR3 comprises 15 residues. The CDR3 DNA follows: TGTTCCAGCAGCTCGGGACAGGGAAGCACCGGGGAGCTGTTTTTT. Translation: CSSSSGQGSTGELFF.

The V and J genes are TRBV15 and TRBJ2-1; 9 bases are a match to TRBD1. The germline CDR1 and CDR2 sequences are LNHNV and YYDKDF (reference sequence). V was pared by 2 bases and J by 9 bases, with 11 bases of the junction left unmatched. CDR3 length equals 16 residues. The CDR3 sequence is CATSRPPGQGKAEQFF. As DNA, the CDR3 is TGTGCCACCAGCAGACCCCCGGGACAGGGCAAGGCTGAGCAGTTCTTC.

J is TRBJ1-1 and V is TRBV6-5; 9 bases align to TRBD1. With 4 bases clipped from V and 2 bases from J, the junction kept 8 bases outside the gene matches. Germline CDR1 is MNHEY and CDR2 is SVGAGI. The CDR3 covers 16 residues. The CDR3 loop reads CASSSYWTGVNTEAFF. The CDR3 bases are TGTGCCAGCAGTTCCTATTGGACAGGGGTTAACACTGAAGCTTTCTTT.

This sequence joins TRBV28 and TRBJ1-5; no definite D call. The V gene lost 2 bases and the J gene lost 0 bases, with 14 bases spanning the gap. The V gene's germline CDR1 is MDHEN and CDR2 SYDVKM. CDR3 length: 17 residues. The CDR3 sequence is CASSLLSDMYSNQPQHF. In DNA form, the CDR3 reads TGTGCCAGCAGTTTACTTTCCGACATGTATAGCAATCAGCCCCAGCATTTT.

This chain connects TRBV5-4 to TRBJ2-5, with 8 bases identical to TRBD2. CDR3 size: 16 residues. The ends lost 3 bases at V and 1 base at J; junction bases unmatched: 8. The germline V gene has CDR1 SGHNT and CDR2 YYREEE (reference sequence). DNA of the CDR3: TGTGCCAGCAGCTCGGGGAGTAGCGGGGTCCAAGAGACCCAGTACTTC. Amino acids: CASSSGSSGVQETQYF.

V gene TRBV29-1 combines with J gene TRBJ1-4; TRBD1 is a possible D gene (6 bases). Per germline, CDR1 SQVTM and CDR2 ANQGSEA. V lost 6 bases, J lost 7 bases, and 18 bases lay in between. The CDR3 totals 14 residues. For the CDR3, the DNA is TGCAGCGTATACTGGGGGCGCGGGAGTGAAAAACTGTTTTTT. Translation: CSVYWGRGSEKLFF.

CDR3 in DNA: TGTGCCAGCAGCGTCGATCTTCTGGGGCATCACACCGGGGAGCTGTTTTTT. Its translation is CASSVDLLGHHTGELFF. This chain connects TRBV9 to TRBJ2-2; possible D gene TRBD1, 5 bases. Per the germline V gene, CDR1 is SGDLS and CDR2 is YYNGEE. This CDR3 comprises 17 residues. The V gene lost 2 bases and the J gene lost 3 bases, with 17 bases spanning the gap.

The chain uses TRBV21-1 and TRBJ1-2; TRBD1, the table's D call, was not compared with the DNA. TRBV21-1 constitutes a pseudogene. The CDR3 covers 14 residues. The chain's CDR3 is CASKVPGPKGGYTF. CDR3 sequence (DNA): TGTGCCAGCAAAGTCCCAGGGCCGAAGGGAGGCTACACCTTC.

This clone has only one observation. J is TRBJ2-7 and V is TRBV6-5; 13 bases align to TRBD2. The germline V gene has CDR1 MNHEY and CDR2 SVGAGI. The CDR3 contains 15 residues. V lost 5 bases to trimming and J lost 5 bases; unmatched junction nucleotides: 6. This chain's CDR3 is CASSQTSGGAHEQYF. The CDR3 bases are TGTGCCAGCAGTCAAACTAGCGGGGGGGCCCACGAGCAGTACTTC.

This chain links TRBV30 with TRBJ1-5, with D perhaps matching TRBD1 (5 bases). Between the trimmed V and J ends, which lost 4 bases and 1 base, there was a span of 8 bases. The CDR3 loop spans 13 amino acids. Germline CDR1 is GTSNPN and CDR2 is SVGIG (reference sequence). CDR3 amino acids: CAWNRGSNQPQHF. In DNA, the CDR3 is TGTGCCTGGAATCGGGGGAGCAATCAGCCCCAGCATTTT.

The chain is built from TRBV5-1 and TRBJ2-1; 9 bases are a match to TRBD2. The V gene end was trimmed by 0 bases and the J gene end by 4 bases; junction bases not matched to a gene: 5. The length of the CDR3 is 16 residues. The germline V gene has CDR1 SGHRS and CDR2 YFSETQ. CDR3 DNA: TGCGCCAGCAGCTTGGCCCCTAGCGGGGCTTACAATGAGCAGTTCTTC. Its protein product is CASSLAPSGAYNEQFF.

The chain employs TRBV4-2 and TRBJ2-5; 10 nucleotides line up with TRBD2. The CDR3 loop spans 18 amino acids. V dropped 2 bases and J dropped 4; count of bases not matched to a gene: 13. Germline values: CDR1 LGHNA, CDR2 YNFKEQ. This CDR3 reads CASSQNPTSGGAGETQYF. The CDR3, as DNA: TGTGCCAGCAGCCAAAATCCGACCAGCGGGGGGGCGGGAGAGACCCAGTACTTC.

The chain couples TRBV5-1 to TRBJ1-3, with D perhaps matching TRBD1 (5 bases). V lost 4 bases and J 0 bases, leaving 20 bases between the germline ends. Germline-derived CDR1 and CDR2 are SGHRS and YFSETQ. This CDR3 spans 18 amino acids. The CDR3 sequence: CASSPRVTGTFSGNTIYF. The DNA for the CDR3 is TGCGCCAGCAGCCCCAGGGTCACCGGAACTTTCTCTGGAAACACCATATATTTT.

The chain uses TRBV13 and TRBJ1-4; 7 bases line up with TRBD1. The V segment lost 0 bases and the J segment 6 bases; nucleotides outside the gene matches: 1. Germline lookup yields CDR1 PRHDT and CDR2 FYEKMQ (reference sequence). This CDR3 is built from 14 residues. The CDR3 DNA reads as TGTGCCAGCAGCTTAGGAGGGGGCGATGAAAAACTGTTTTTT. The encoded protein is CASSLGGGDEKLFF.

The genes are TRBV2 and TRBJ1-4; 9 bases map to TRBD1. V shed 8 bases and J 8 bases; nucleotides not matched to a gene: 6. The CDR3 consists of 13 residues. Germline CDR1 is SNHLY and CDR2 is FYNNEI. CDR3 sequence reads: CASARTGDEKLFF. The CDR3 DNA sequence: TGTGCCAGCGCGAGGACAGGGGACGAAAAACTGTTTTTT.

This clone has a handful of counts. The CDR3 loop reads CASSKARTGYEQYF. In nucleotides, the CDR3 is TGTGCCAGCAGCAAAGCGCGGACAGGCTACGAGCAGTACTTC. The V and J genes are TRBV21-1 and TRBJ2-7; TRBD1 was called by the table and not checked on the DNA. TRBV21-1 represents a pseudogene. CDR3 size: 14 residues.